One and the same sample provided the 4 T cell receptor beta chains below, sequenced in a study of CD8 T cells in Susac syndrome. After extraction with the RNeasy kit, about 0.45 to 1 ug of the RNA was reverse transcribed using random hexamers. TCRdb analysed the immunoSEQ multiplex PCR reads with MiXCR anew, one entry per CDR3 protein. The sample has roughly 140,000 distinct CDR3 sequences, approximately 94% seen once; the top ten hold over 0.065%. The specimen sequenced was CD4+ T cells from PBMCs. These receptors all come from a human donor with Susac syndrome.

This chain connects TRBV28 to TRBJ2-7; TRBD1 aligns across 7 bases. The germline CDR1 and CDR2 sequences are MDHEN and SYDVKM. V dropped 3 bases and J dropped 3; count of bases not matched to a gene: 5. There are 14 residues in the CDR3. This CDR3 is CASSFWDRHYEQYF. The CDR3 region has the DNA TGTGCCAGCAGTTTCTGGGACAGACACTACGAGCAGTACTTC.

The chain combines TRBV4-1 with TRBJ2-4; unclear D gene. This CDR3 region has 14 residues. V gave up 2 bases and J gave up 6 bases, with 11 bases separating them. CDR1 is MGHRA and CDR2 is YSYEKL in the germline V gene. The CDR3 nucleotides are TGCGCCAGCAGCCAAATAACAGACGGAAACATTCAGTACTTC. Translated: CASSQITDGNIQYF.

The J gene is TRBJ1-1, the V gene TRBV12-3 or TRBV12-4, with unresolved D. The CDR3 extends over 15 amino acids. V lost 7 bases and J 1 base, leaving 16 bases between the germline ends. The CDR3 DNA is TGTGCCAGCATCTCAGGAGGAGAAAGGAACACTGAAGCTTTCTTT. It specifies CASISGGERNTEAFF.

The genes are TRBV11-2 and TRBJ1-6; possible D gene TRBD1, 6 bases. Germline V CDR1 and CDR2: SGHAT, FQNNGV. The CDR3 sequence is 14 residues long. The V and J ends lost 1 base and 9 bases respectively, with 10 bases between them. The CDR3 DNA reads TGTGCCAGCAGCTTAGTAACCAGGGGTTCACCCCTCCACTTT. Protein product: CASSLVTRGSPLHF. Variable domain in full (rest from reference TRBV11-2 and TRBJ1-6): EAGVAQSPRYKIIEKRQSVAFWCNPISGHATLYWYQQILGQGPKLLIQFQNNGVVDDSQLPKDRFSAERLKGVDSTLKIQPAKLEDSAVYLCASSLVTRGSPLHFGNGTRLTVT.